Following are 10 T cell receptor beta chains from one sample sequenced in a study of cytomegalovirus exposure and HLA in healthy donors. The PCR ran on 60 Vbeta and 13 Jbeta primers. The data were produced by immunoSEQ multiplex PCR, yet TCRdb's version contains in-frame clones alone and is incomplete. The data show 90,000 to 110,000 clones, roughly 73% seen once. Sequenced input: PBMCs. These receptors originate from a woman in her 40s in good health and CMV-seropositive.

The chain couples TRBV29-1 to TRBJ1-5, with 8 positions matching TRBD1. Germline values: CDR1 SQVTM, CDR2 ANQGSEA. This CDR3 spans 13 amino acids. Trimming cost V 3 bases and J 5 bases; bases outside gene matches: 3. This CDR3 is CSVETGEYQPQHF. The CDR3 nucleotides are TGCAGCGTTGAGACAGGGGAGTATCAGCCCCAGCATTTT.

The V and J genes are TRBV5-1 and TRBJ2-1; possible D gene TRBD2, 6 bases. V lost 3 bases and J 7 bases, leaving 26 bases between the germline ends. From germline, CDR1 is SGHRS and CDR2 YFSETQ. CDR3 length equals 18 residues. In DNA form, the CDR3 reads TGCGCCAGCAGCTCGGGACTGGCAGGAGTGATTACAATGAATGAGCAGTTCTTC. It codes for CASSSGLAGVITMNEQFF.

In DNA form, the CDR3 reads TGTGCCAGCGATTGGAGGACTAGTCATAGTCAAGAGACCCAGTACTTC. Protein sequence: CASDWRTSHSQETQYF. V usage is TRBV6-4 and J usage is TRBJ2-5, with TRBD2 matching 7 bases. J gave up 2 bases and V 8 bases, and 14 bases lay outside the gene matches. This CDR3 region has 16 residues. The V gene's germline CDR1 is MRHNA and CDR2 SNTAGT.

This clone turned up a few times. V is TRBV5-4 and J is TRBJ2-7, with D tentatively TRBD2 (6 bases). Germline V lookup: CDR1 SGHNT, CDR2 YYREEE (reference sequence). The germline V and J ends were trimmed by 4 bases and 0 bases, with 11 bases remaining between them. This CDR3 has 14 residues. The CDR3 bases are TGTGCCAGCAGCGTAGCGGCGGTCTCCTACGAGCAGTACTTC. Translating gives CASSVAAVSYEQYF.

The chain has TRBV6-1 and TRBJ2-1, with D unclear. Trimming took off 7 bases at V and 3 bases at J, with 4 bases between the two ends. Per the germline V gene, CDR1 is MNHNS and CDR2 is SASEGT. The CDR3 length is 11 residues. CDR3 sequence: CASTGYNEQFF. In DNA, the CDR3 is TGTGCCAGCACAGGCTACAATGAGCAGTTCTTC.

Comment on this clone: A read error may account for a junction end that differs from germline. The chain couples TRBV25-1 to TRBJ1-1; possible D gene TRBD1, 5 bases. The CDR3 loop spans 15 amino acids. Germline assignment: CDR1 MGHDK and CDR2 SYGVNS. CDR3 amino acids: CAGSDSTRGDTEAFF. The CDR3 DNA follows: TGTGCCGGCAGTGACTCTACACGGGGGGACACTGAAGCTTTCTTT.

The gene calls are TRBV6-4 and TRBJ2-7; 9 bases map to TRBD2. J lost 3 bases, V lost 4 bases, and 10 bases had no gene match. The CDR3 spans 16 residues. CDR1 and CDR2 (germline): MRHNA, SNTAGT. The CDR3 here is CASSGSRTSELYEQYF. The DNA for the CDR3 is TGTGCCAGCAGTGGCTCCAGGACTAGCGAGCTCTACGAGCAGTACTTC.

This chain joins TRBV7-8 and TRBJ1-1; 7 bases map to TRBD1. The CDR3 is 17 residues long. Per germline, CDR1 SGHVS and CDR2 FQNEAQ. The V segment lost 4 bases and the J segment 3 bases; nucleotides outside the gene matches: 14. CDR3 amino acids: CASSSAMVGTDYTEAFF. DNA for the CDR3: TGTGCCAGCAGCTCTGCAATGGTGGGGACAGACTACACTGAAGCTTTCTTT.

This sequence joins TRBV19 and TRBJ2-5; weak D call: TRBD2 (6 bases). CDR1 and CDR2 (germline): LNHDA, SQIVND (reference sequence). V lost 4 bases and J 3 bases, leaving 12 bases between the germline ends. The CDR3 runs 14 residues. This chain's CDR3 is CASSTSGTEETQYF. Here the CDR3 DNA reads TGTGCCAGTAGTACCTCCGGGACTGAAGAGACCCAGTACTTC.

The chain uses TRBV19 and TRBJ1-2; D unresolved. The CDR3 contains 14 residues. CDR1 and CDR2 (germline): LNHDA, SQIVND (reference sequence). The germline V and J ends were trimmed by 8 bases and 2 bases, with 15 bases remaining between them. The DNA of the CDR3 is TGTGCCAGTCAGGCAATCTACGAGAACTATGGCTACACCTTC. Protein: CASQAIYENYGYTF.